The 17 T cell receptor beta chains in this list originate from one sample, sequenced in a study of T-cell memory formation after mild COVID-19. TCRdb called the 5' RACE reads again in MiXCR, with one record for every CDR3 protein. The sample records more than 150,000 distinct CDR3 sequences, approximately 18% being singletons. Material for sequencing was PBMCs or a T cell subset sorted from them (not recorded which). Receptors were obtained from a man aged 18 to 29 who had mild COVID-19 (a few samples of this study predate the infection). Cell type and time point are not known.

In its sample, this clonotype was seen a few times. J is TRBJ2-3 and V is TRBV29-1; D gene ambiguous. CDR1 is SQVTM, CDR2 ANQGSEA, per germline. This CDR3 contains 16 residues. V dropped 4 bases and J dropped 5 bases, with 22 bases sitting between them. The CDR3 protein is CSVVGQRFLSGDTQYF. In nucleotides, the CDR3 is TGCAGCGTTGTAGGCCAGAGGTTTTTGTCAGGAGATACGCAGTATTTT.

As DNA, the CDR3 is TGTGCCACCAGCAGAGAGAGAGGAGCGAGCTATGGCTACACCTTC. This codes for CATSRERGASYGYTF. J is TRBJ1-2 and V is TRBV15; D call uncertain. Between the trimmed V and J ends, which lost 0 bases and 4 bases, there was a span of 12 bases. The CDR3 loop spans 15 amino acids. In germline, CDR1 is LNHNV, CDR2 YYDKDF (reference sequence).

The sample holds many counts of this clonotype. The genes are TRBV4-1 and TRBJ2-2; TRBD2 aligns across 12 bases. Per germline, CDR1 MGHRA and CDR2 YSYEKL. CDR3 length: 20 amino acids. After removal of 0 bases from V and 0 bases from J, the junction contained 8 bases not matched to a gene. The CDR3 bases are TGCGCCAGCAGCCAAGATCATGCACTAGCGGGGGGCTCGAACACCGGGGAGCTGTTTTTT. Translation gives CASSQDHALAGGSNTGELFF.

The chain recombines TRBV12-5 with TRBJ2-1; D remains unclear. Germline CDR1 reads LGHNT; CDR2 reads FRNRAP. V dropped 0 bases and J dropped 8 bases, with 11 bases sitting between them. The CDR3 totals 14 residues. CDR3 sequence (DNA): TGTGCTAGTGGTTTGGTAGGTGTGATCGATGAGCAGTTCTTC. It yields the protein CASGLVGVIDEQFF.

In this sample, this clonotype turned up a few times. The chain joins TRBV7-6 to TRBJ2-5; 10 positions match TRBD2. Germline V gene lookup returns CDR1 SGHVS and CDR2 FNYEAQ. After removal of 5 bases from V and 5 bases from J, the junction contained 8 bases not matched to a gene. There are 15 residues in the CDR3. The CDR3 reads CASSLGGTSVETQYF. In nucleotides, the CDR3 is TGTGCCAGCAGCCTAGGGGGGACTAGCGTCGAGACCCAGTACTTC. The variable domain in full, with the rest retrieved from reference TRBV7-6 and TRBJ2-5, is GAGVSQSPRYKVTKRGQDVALRCDPISGHVSLYWYRQALGQGPEFLTYFNYEAQQDKSGLPNDRFSAERPEGSISTLTIQRTEQRDSAMYRCASSLGGTSVETQYFGPGTRLLVL.

This clonotype has a handful of counts. The V call is TRBV6-6, the J call TRBJ1-5; tentative D call: TRBD1 (6 bases). V shed 8 bases and J shed 2 bases, with 19 bases lying between them. The CDR3 has 16 amino acids. CDR1 is MNHNY, CDR2 SVGAGI, per germline (reference sequence). The DNA of the CDR3 is TGTGCCAGCGGTAAAAAACAGGGAGCACGCAATCAGCCCCAGCATTTT. Translation: CASGKKQGARNQPQHF.

V usage is TRBV11-3 and J usage is TRBJ1-1; D gene ambiguous. The CDR3 consists of 13 residues. V shed 5 bases and J shed 3 bases, with 10 bases lying between them. Germline loops: CDR1 SGHNT, CDR2 YENEEA. The CDR3 sequence: CASSLLRDTEAFF. The DNA for the CDR3 is TGTGCCAGCAGCCTTCTCCGGGACACTGAAGCTTTCTTT.

V usage is TRBV5-1 and J usage is TRBJ2-3, with TRBD1 identical over 7 bases. The CDR3 runs to 14 residues. J gave up 2 bases and V 6 bases, and 6 bases lay outside the gene matches. The germline CDR1 and CDR2 sequences are SGHRS and YFSETQ. CDR3 amino acids: CASTRQGNTDTQYF. CDR3 nucleotides: TGCGCCAGCACGCGACAGGGCAACACAGATACGCAGTATTTT.

The J gene is TRBJ2-4, the V gene TRBV4-1; 7 bases align to TRBD1. The ends lost 6 bases at V and 0 bases at J; junction bases unmatched: 11. This CDR3 region has 17 residues. The germline V gene encodes CDR1 MGHRA and CDR2 YSYEKL. CDR3 region: CASRRGYDREAKNIQYF. The CDR3 DNA is TGCGCCAGCAGGAGGGGCTACGACAGGGAAGCCAAAAACATTCAGTACTTC.

This clonotype occurred many times. The chain carries TRBV29-1 and TRBJ2-2; weak D call: TRBD2 (6 bases). Trimming pared 7 bases from V and 3 bases from J, leaving 6 bases between. The CDR3 runs to 11 residues. CDR1 is SQVTM and CDR2 is ANQGSEA in the germline V gene. CDR3 DNA sequence: TGCAGCGGGGGGGACACCGGGGAGCTGTTTTTT. It codes for CSGGDTGELFF.

The rearrangement uses TRBV7-9 and TRBJ1-5; D is possibly TRBD1 (6 bases). Germline V gene lookup returns CDR1 SEHNR and CDR2 FQNEAQ (reference sequence). There are 16 residues in the CDR3. Trimming took off 1 base at V and 4 bases at J, with 14 bases between the two ends. This CDR3 reads CASSLVGSGANQPQHF. In DNA form, the CDR3 reads TGTGCCAGCAGCTTAGTCGGTTCGGGGGCTAATCAGCCCCAGCATTTT.

This clonotype was counted between two and nine times. The V gene is TRBV5-1, the J gene TRBJ2-3; TRBD1 agrees at 12 bases. Per the germline V gene, CDR1 is SGHRS and CDR2 is YFSETQ. The trim removed 4 bases at V and 4 bases at J, leaving 7 bases unmatched. This CDR3 region has 16 residues. The CDR3 nucleotides read TGCGCCAGCAGCCCGGGACAGGGGGCTTCGGCAGATACGCAGTATTTT. It is translated as CASSPGQGASADTQYF.

This clonotype was seen only a few times. The chain links TRBV28 to TRBJ2-3; TRBD1 agrees at 8 bases. V lost 6 bases, J lost 6 bases, and 8 bases stayed unmatched. The CDR3 loop spans 14 amino acids. Germline assignment: CDR1 MDHEN and CDR2 SYDVKM. The CDR3 loop reads CASSPGQAPDTQYF. The CDR3 DNA reads as TGTGCCAGCAGCCCGGGACAGGCACCCGATACGCAGTATTTT.

The table lists this clonotype with a few counts. The chain links TRBV20-1 to TRBJ2-3; no definite D call. This CDR3 comprises 11 residues. Germline V gives CDR1 DFQATT, CDR2 SNEGSKA (reference sequence). The V and J ends lost 6 bases and 6 bases respectively, with 10 bases between them. The CDR3, as DNA: TGCAGTGCCGGCCCCCTGGATACGCAGTATTTT. This codes for CSAGPLDTQYF.

The table lists this clonotype with a few counts. The chain joins TRBV28 to TRBJ2-1; no clear D gene. This CDR3 comprises 13 residues. Germline V gene sequence: CDR1 MDHEN, CDR2 SYDVKM. With 1 base removed from V and 4 bases from J, the gap between germline ends came to 5 bases. CDR3 residues: CASSLLGYNEQFF. DNA for the CDR3: TGTGCCAGCAGTTTATTGGGTTACAATGAGCAGTTCTTC.

The V and J genes are TRBV14 and TRBJ2-3; the D gene is possibly TRBD2 (7 bases). Germline values: CDR1 SGHDN, CDR2 FVKESK. The CDR3 is 16 amino acids. Trimming stripped 0 bases from V and 4 bases from J, with 14 bases between. Here the CDR3 reads CASSQDIGGRSDTQYF. The CDR3 region has the DNA TGTGCCAGCAGCCAAGATATCGGGGGGCGGTCAGATACGCAGTATTTT. The complete variable domain, with remaining parts taken from reference TRBV14 and TRBJ2-3, reads EAGVTQFPSHSVIEKGQTVTLRCDPISGHDNLYWYRRVMGKEIKFLLHFVKESKQDESGMPNNRFLAERTGGTYSTLKVQPAELEDSGVYFCASSQDIGGRSDTQYFGPGTRLTVL.

The chain carries TRBV28 and TRBJ2-1; 16 positions agree with TRBD2. Germline CDR1 MDHEN, CDR2 SYDVKM. V shed 4 bases and J 8 bases; nucleotides not matched to a gene: 8. The CDR3 runs 17 residues. CDR3 nucleotide sequence: TGTGCCAGCAGTTCTCCGGGACTAGCGGGGGGGCGAGATGAGCAGTTCTTC. Its protein is CASSSPGLAGGRDEQFF. Full variable domain (missing parts from reference TRBV28 and TRBJ2-1): DVKVTQSSRYLVKRTGEKVFLECVQDMDHENMFWYRQDPGLGLRLIYFSYDVKMKEKGDIPEGYSVSREKKERFSLILESASTNQTSMYLCASSSPGLAGGRDEQFFGPGTRLTVL.